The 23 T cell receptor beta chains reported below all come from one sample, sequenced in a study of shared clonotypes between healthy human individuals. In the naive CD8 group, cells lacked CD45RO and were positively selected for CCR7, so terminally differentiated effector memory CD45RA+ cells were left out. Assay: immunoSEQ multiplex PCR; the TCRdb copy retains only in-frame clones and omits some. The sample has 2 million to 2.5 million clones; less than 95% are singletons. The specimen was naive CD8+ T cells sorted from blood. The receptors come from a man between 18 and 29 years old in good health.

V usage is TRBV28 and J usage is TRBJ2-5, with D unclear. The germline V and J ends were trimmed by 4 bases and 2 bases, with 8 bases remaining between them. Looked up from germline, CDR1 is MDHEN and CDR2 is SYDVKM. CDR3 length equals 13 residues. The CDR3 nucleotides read TGTGCCAGCAGTTCGATAGGTCAAGAGACCCAGTACTTC. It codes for CASSSIGQETQYF.

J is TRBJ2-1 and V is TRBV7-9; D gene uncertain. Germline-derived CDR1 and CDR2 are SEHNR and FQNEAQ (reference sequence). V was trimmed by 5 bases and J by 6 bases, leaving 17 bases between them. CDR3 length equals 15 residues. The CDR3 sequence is CASSQLGKVLNEQFF. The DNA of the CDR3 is TGTGCCAGCAGCCAATTAGGGAAGGTGCTCAATGAGCAGTTCTTC.

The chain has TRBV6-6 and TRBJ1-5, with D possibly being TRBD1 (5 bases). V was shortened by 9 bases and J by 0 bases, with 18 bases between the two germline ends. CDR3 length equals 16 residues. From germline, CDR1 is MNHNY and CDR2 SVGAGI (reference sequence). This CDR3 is CASLPQGSYSNQPQHF. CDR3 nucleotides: TGTGCCAGTCTACCCCAGGGTAGCTATAGCAATCAGCCCCAGCATTTT.

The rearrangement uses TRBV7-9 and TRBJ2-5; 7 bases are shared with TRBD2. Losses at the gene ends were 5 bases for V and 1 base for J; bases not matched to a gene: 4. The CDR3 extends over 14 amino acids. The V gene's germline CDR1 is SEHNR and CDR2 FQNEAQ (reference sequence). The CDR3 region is CASSTTSVQETQYF. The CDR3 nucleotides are TGTGCCAGCAGCACAACTAGCGTCCAAGAGACCCAGTACTTC.

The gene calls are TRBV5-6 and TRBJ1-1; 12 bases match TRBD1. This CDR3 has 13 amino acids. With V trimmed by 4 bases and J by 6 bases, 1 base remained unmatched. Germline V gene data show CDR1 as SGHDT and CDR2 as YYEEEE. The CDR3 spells CASSGTGGPEAFF. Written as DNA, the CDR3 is TGTGCCAGCAGCGGGACAGGGGGCCCTGAAGCTTTCTTT.

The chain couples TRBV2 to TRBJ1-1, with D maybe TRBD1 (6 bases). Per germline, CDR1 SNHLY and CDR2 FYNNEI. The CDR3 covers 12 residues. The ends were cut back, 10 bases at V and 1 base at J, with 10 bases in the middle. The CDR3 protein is CATPGANTEAFF. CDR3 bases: TGTGCCACCCCAGGGGCGAACACTGAAGCTTTCTTT. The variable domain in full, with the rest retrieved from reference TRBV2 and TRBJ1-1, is EPEVTQTPSHQVTQMGQEVILRCVPISNHLYFYWYRQILGQKVEFLVSFYNNEISEKSEIFDDQFSVERPDGSNFTLKIRSTKLEDSAMYFCATPGANTEAFFGQGTRLTVV.

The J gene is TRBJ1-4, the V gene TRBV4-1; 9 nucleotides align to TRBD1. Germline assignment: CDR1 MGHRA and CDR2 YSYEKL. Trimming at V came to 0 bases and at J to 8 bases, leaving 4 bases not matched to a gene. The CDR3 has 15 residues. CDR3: CASSQEMGTGEKLFF. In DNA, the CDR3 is TGCGCCAGCAGCCAAGAGATGGGGACAGGGGAAAAACTGTTTTTT.

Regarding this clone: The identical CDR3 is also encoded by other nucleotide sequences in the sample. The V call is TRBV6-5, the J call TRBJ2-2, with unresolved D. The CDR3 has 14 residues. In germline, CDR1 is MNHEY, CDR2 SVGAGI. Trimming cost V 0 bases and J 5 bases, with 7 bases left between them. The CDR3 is CASSYSGRTGELFF. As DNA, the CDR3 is TGTGCCAGCAGTTACTCGGGCAGGACCGGGGAGCTGTTTTTT.

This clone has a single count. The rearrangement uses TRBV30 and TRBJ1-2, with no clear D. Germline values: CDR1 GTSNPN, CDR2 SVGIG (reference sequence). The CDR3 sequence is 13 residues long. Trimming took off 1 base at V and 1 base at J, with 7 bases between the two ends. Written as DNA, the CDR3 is TGTGCCTGGAGTGACGGAAATAACTATGGCTACACCTTC. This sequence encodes CAWSDGNNYGYTF.

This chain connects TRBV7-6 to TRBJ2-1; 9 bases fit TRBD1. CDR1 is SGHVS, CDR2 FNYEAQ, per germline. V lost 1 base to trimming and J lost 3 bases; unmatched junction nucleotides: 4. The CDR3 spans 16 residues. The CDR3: CASSLVTGGLYNEQFF. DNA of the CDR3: TGTGCCAGCAGCTTAGTGACAGGGGGACTCTACAATGAGCAGTTCTTC.

The chain's CDR3 is CASSISFAWQGVTYEQYF. CDR3 nucleotides: TGTGCCAGTAGTATTTCTTTTGCGTGGCAGGGGGTTACCTACGAGCAGTACTTC. The chain couples TRBV19 to TRBJ2-7, with 7 bases fitting TRBD1. The V and J ends lost 3 bases and 2 bases, in that order; junction bases with no gene match: 16. Germline CDR1 is LNHDA and CDR2 is SQIVND (reference sequence). There are 18 residues in the CDR3.

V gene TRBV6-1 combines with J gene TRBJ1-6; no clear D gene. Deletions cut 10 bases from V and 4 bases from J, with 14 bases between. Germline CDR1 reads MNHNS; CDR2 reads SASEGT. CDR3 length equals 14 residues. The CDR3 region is CATRQVAYNSPLHF. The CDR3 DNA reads TGTGCCACCCGGCAGGTAGCTTATAATTCACCCCTCCACTTT.

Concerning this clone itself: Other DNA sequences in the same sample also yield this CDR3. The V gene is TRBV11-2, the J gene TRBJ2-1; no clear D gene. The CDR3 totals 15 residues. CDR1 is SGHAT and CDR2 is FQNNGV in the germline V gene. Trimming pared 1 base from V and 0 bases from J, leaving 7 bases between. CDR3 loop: CASSLAPSSYNEQFF. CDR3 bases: TGTGCCAGCAGCTTAGCGCCCAGCTCCTACAATGAGCAGTTCTTC.

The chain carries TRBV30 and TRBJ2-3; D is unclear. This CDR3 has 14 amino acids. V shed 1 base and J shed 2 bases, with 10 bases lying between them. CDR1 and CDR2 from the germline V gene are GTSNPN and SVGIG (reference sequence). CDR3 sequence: CAWSGKPPTDTQYF. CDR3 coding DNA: TGTGCCTGGAGTGGTAAACCCCCCACAGATACGCAGTATTTT.

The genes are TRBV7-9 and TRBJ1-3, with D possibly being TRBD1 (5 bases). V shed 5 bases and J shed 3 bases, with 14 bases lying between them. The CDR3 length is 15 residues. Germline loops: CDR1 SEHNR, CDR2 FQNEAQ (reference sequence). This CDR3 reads CASSLPGFGGNTIYF. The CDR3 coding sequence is TGTGCCAGCAGCCTTCCAGGGTTCGGTGGAAACACCATATATTTT.

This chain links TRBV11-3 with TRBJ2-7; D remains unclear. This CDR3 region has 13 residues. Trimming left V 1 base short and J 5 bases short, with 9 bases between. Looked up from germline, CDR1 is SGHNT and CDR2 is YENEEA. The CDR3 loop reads CASSLGLGNEQYF. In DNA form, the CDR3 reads TGTGCCAGCAGCTTAGGGCTAGGAAACGAGCAGTACTTC.

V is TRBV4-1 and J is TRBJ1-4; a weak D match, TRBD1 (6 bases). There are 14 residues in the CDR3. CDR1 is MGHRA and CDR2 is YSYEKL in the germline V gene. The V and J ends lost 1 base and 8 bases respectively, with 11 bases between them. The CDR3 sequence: CASSQGGLQEKLFF. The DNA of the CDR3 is TGCGCCAGCAGCCAAGGGGGGCTCCAGGAAAAACTGTTTTTT.

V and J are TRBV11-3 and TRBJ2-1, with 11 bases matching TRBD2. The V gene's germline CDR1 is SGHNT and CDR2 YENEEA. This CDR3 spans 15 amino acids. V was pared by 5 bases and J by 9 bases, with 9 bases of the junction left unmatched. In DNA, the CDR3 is TGTGCCAGCAGCGTGAGGGGGACTAGCGGTAGTGAGCAGTTCTTC. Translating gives CASSVRGTSGSEQFF.

The CDR3 coding sequence is TGTGCCAGCAGGCCGGCAAGACTGCGGGAGACCCAGTACTTC. As protein: CASRPARLRETQYF. The chain combines TRBV28 with TRBJ2-5; no clear D. Germline CDR1 MDHEN, CDR2 SYDVKM. This CDR3 is built from 14 residues. V was cut by 6 bases and J by 5 bases, with 16 bases left in between.

Here the CDR3 reads CASSGGTYEQYF. CDR3 nucleotide sequence: TGTGCCAGCAGTGGCGGGACCTACGAGCAGTACTTC. The chain employs TRBV25-1 and TRBJ2-7; weak D call: TRBD2 (6 bases). V gave up 4 bases and J gave up 2 bases, with 6 bases separating them. From germline, CDR1 is MGHDK and CDR2 SYGVNS. This CDR3 region has 12 residues.

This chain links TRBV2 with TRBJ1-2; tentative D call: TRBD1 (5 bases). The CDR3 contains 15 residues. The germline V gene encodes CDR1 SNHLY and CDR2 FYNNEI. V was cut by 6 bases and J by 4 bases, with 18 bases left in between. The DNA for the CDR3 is TGTGCCAGCAGCAGAACAGGAGAGACCTCCTATGGCTACACCTTC. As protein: CASSRTGETSYGYTF. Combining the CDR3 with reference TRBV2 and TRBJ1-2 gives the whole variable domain EPEVTQTPSHQVTQMGQEVILRCVPISNHLYFYWYRQILGQKVEFLVSFYNNEISEKSEIFDDQFSVERPDGSNFTLKIRSTKLEDSAMYFCASSRTGETSYGYTFGSGTRLTVV.

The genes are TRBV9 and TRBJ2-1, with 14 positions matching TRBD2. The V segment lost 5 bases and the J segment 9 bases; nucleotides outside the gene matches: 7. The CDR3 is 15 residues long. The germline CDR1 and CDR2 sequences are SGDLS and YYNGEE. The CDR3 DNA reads TGTGCCAGCAGATTGACTAGCGGGAGGGCCCTTGAGCAGTTCTTC. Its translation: CASRLTSGRALEQFF.

Here the CDR3 reads CASSLSTGTPAYEQYF. The CDR3 nucleotides read TGTGCCAGCAGTTTATCGACGGGAACCCCCGCATACGAGCAGTACTTC. The chain joins TRBV27 to TRBJ2-7, with D possibly TRBD2 on 5 matching bases. Germline CDR1 is MNHEY and CDR2 is SMNVEV (reference sequence). The CDR3 covers 16 residues. Deletions cut 0 bases from V and 4 bases from J, with 16 bases between.